The 32 T cell receptor beta chains in this list originate from one sample, sequenced in a study of response to subunit inactivated influenza vaccine. A single record per CDR3 protein comes from TCRdb applying MiXCR to the RT-PCR reads. The profile covers about 540,000 distinct CDR3 sequences, with under 25% appearing a single time and 2.5% to 3.5% taken by the ten largest. Another study also made use of these data, one on T cells expressing NK-cell markers. In that study: UMIs were included in TCR beta cDNA generated by 5'RACE template switching.

Sample: CD4+ T cells sorted from PBMCs, taken 11 to 12 days after vaccination. Every receptor here comes from a man aged 50 to 59 who received an inactivated influenza vaccine.

This clonotype has a single count. Given the absence of the conserved phenylalanine or tryptophan at the CDR3 end, a read error is likely. The chain links TRBV29-1 to TRBJ2-5; D is perhaps TRBD1 (6 bases). V was clipped by 4 bases and J by 6 bases, with 12 bases between them. From germline, CDR1 is SQVTM and CDR2 ANQGSEA. The CDR3 extends over 12 amino acids. The CDR3 nucleotides read TGCAGCGTTGCTTTTCAGGGGAAGACCCAGTACGTC. Translated, it gives CSVAFQGKTQYV.

The genes are TRBV14 and TRBJ2-3; D possibly corresponds to TRBD2 (6 bases). This CDR3 contains 18 residues. V was cut by 4 bases and J by 1 base, with 21 bases left in between. Germline CDR1 reads SGHDN; CDR2 reads FVKESK. This CDR3 is CASSPTPLWGVRTDTQYF. The CDR3 DNA is TGTGCCAGCAGCCCGACTCCGTTGTGGGGGGTACGCACAGATACGCAGTATTTT. Looking up the rest from reference TRBV14 and TRBJ2-3 gives the full variable domain: EAGVTQFPSHSVIEKGQTVTLRCDPISGHDNLYWYRRVMGKEIKFLLHFVKESKQDESGMPNNRFLAERTGGTYSTLKVQPAELEDSGVYFCASSPTPLWGVRTDTQYFGPGTRLTVL.

This chain connects TRBV2 to TRBJ2-1, with 7 nucleotides matching TRBD2. V was clipped by 7 bases and J by 3 bases; unmatched bases: 3. CDR1 and CDR2 (germline): SNHLY, FYNNEI. The CDR3 spans 13 residues. The CDR3 loop is CASTASGYNEQFF. The CDR3 nucleotides are TGTGCCAGCACGGCTAGCGGCTACAATGAGCAGTTCTTC.

This clonotype was observed a handful of times. The chain is built from TRBV9 and TRBJ2-1; possibly TRBD2 for D (5 bases). CDR1 and CDR2 (germline): SGDLS, YYNGEE. Trimming took 3 bases from V and 5 from J, leaving 18 bases between them. This CDR3 contains 16 residues. The CDR3 loop is CASSALPLGRNNEQFF. CDR3 nucleotide sequence: TGTGCCAGCAGCGCACTACCCCTTGGGAGAAACAATGAGCAGTTCTTC.

This clonotype was detected ten times or more. The rearrangement uses TRBV29-1 and TRBJ2-7, with a weak D call TRBD2 (5 bases). Germline V gives CDR1 SQVTM, CDR2 ANQGSEA. This CDR3 region has 12 residues. The V and J ends lost 3 bases and 3 bases respectively, with 9 bases between them. The chain's CDR3 is CSVDVGGYEQYF. The CDR3 DNA follows: TGCAGCGTTGACGTCGGAGGCTACGAGCAGTACTTC.

The V and J genes are TRBV10-3 and TRBJ2-1; no clear D gene. The CDR3 is 13 residues long. V was pared by 7 bases and J by 6 bases, with 13 bases between. CDR1 is ENHRY, CDR2 SYGVKD, per germline. The DNA of the CDR3 is TGTGCCATCACCGAAAGACGGACCAATGAGCAGTTCTTC. It specifies CAITERRTNEQFF.

This chain joins TRBV7-2 and TRBJ2-1; 10 bases align to TRBD1. CDR3 size: 16 residues. V was pared by 3 bases and J by 3 bases, with 5 bases of the junction left unmatched. Germline values: CDR1 SGHTA, CDR2 FQGNSA. Written as DNA, the CDR3 is TGTGCCAGCAGCTTCCGGACAGGGGGAGTCTACAATGAGCAGTTCTTC. Its translation: CASSFRTGGVYNEQFF.

This chain joins TRBV29-1 and TRBJ1-2; 7 nucleotides align to TRBD1. Germline V gene sequence: CDR1 SQVTM, CDR2 ANQGSEA. The CDR3 extends over 11 amino acids. The V and J ends lost 4 bases and 9 bases, in that order; junction bases with no gene match: 5. CDR3 DNA: TGCAGCGTTGTAGGACAGGAGAGCTACACCTTC. Encoded protein: CSVVGQESYTF.

This clonotype was seen more than once but under ten times. The V call is TRBV11-1, the J call TRBJ2-7, with 16 bases fitting TRBD2. CDR1 is SGHAT and CDR2 is FQDESV in the germline V gene (reference sequence). J gave up 3 bases and V 4 bases, and 15 bases lay outside the gene matches. The CDR3 contains 20 residues. The CDR3 bases are TGTGCCAGCAGCTCGCCTACGGGACTAGCGGGAGGGCCCCCACTCTACGAGCAGTACTTC. Residues: CASSSPTGLAGGPPLYEQYF.

The chain links TRBV11-1 to TRBJ2-7; possible D gene TRBD1, 6 bases. V lost 5 bases and J lost 3, with 17 bases in between. Germline V gene lookup returns CDR1 SGHAT and CDR2 FQDESV (reference sequence). CDR3 length: 15 residues. CDR3 sequence: CASSRSGTPNYEQYF. The CDR3 bases are TGTGCCAGCAGCAGATCCGGGACACCTAACTACGAGCAGTACTTC.

V gene TRBV6-5 combines with J gene TRBJ2-1; D is uncertain. The V and J ends lost 1 base and 5 bases respectively, with 15 bases between them. The length of the CDR3 is 16 residues. Germline V gives CDR1 MNHEY, CDR2 SVGAGI. This CDR3 reads CASSYWAGRSNNEQFF. CDR3 nucleotide sequence: TGTGCCAGCAGTTACTGGGCAGGTCGGAGTAACAATGAGCAGTTCTTC.

The chain employs TRBV7-8 and TRBJ2-3; no clear D. V was pared by 9 bases and J by 6 bases, with 16 bases between. The CDR3 runs to 13 residues. Per the germline V gene, CDR1 is SGHVS and CDR2 is FQNEAQ. CDR3 in amino acids: CASGVGPPDTQYF. In nucleotides, the CDR3 is TGTGCCAGTGGGGTAGGCCCACCCGATACGCAGTATTTT.

The gene calls are TRBV24-1 and TRBJ2-1, with D perhaps matching TRBD2 (6 bases). This CDR3 region has 15 residues. The germline V gene encodes CDR1 KGHDR and CDR2 SFDVKD. V lost 7 bases and J lost 1, with 13 bases in between. The DNA of the CDR3 is TGTGCCACCAGAGGAGGGGAAAGGTCCTACAATGAGCAGTTCTTC. Translation: CATRGGERSYNEQFF.

The sample holds a few counts of this clonotype. The J gene is TRBJ2-1, the V gene TRBV9, with D possibly matching TRBD2 (6 bases). This CDR3 has 16 amino acids. V dropped 0 bases and J dropped 1 base, with 11 bases sitting between them. CDR1 is SGDLS, CDR2 YYNGEE, per germline. Here the CDR3 DNA reads TGTGCCAGCAGCGTAGACCCGGGGGTGTCCTACAATGAGCAGTTCTTC. Encoded protein: CASSVDPGVSYNEQFF. Complete variable domain (other parts from reference TRBV9 and TRBJ2-1): DSGVTQTPKHLITATGQRVTLRCSPRSGDLSVYWYQQSLDQGLQFLIQYYNGEERAKGNILERFSAQQFPDLHSELNLSSLELGDSALYFCASSVDPGVSYNEQFFGPGTRLTVL.

V is TRBV12-3 or TRBV12-4 and J is TRBJ1-6; D might be TRBD1 (6 bases). Trimming stripped 7 bases from V and 2 bases from J, with 12 bases between. The CDR3 consists of 15 residues. The CDR3 DNA follows: TGTGCCAGCACCGGGACACCAACCTATAATTCACCCCTCCACTTT. This translates into CASTGTPTYNSPLHF.

The genes are TRBV20-1 and TRBJ2-1, with 7 bases matching TRBD2. CDR1 is DFQATT, CDR2 SNEGSKA, per germline (reference sequence). The ends lost 0 bases at V and 4 bases at J; junction bases unmatched: 3. The CDR3 has 14 amino acids. CDR3 nucleotide sequence: TGCAGTGCTAGAGAGGGCGGGAGTTACAATGAGCAGTTCTTC. Translation gives CSAREGGSYNEQFF.

The sample holds a few counts of this clonotype. The chain carries TRBV20-1 and TRBJ2-7, with 10 bases identical to TRBD1. This CDR3 region has 14 residues. The J segment lost 2 bases and the V segment lost 4 bases, leaving 5 bases of the junction unmatched. Germline CDR1 DFQATT, CDR2 SNEGSKA (reference sequence). CDR3 protein: CSAKRQGAAYEQYF. The CDR3 bases are TGCAGTGCTAAAAGACAGGGGGCGGCCTACGAGCAGTACTTC.

The table lists this clonotype with a few counts. The CDR3 nucleotides are TGCAGCGCGGGATTTGGAGCTAACTATGGCTACACCTTC. This sequence encodes CSAGFGANYGYTF. The genes are TRBV29-1 and TRBJ1-2; D unclear. Germline V gene sequence: CDR1 SQVTM, CDR2 ANQGSEA. CDR3 length: 13 amino acids. Trimming took 7 bases from V and 0 from J, leaving 12 bases between them.

The genes are TRBV15 and TRBJ2-7, with D perhaps being TRBD1 or TRBD2 (6 bases each). V lost 1 base to trimming and J lost 2 bases, with 24 bases between them. The germline gives CDR1 LNHNV, CDR2 YYDKDF (reference sequence). This CDR3 comprises 19 residues. The CDR3 DNA reads TGTGCCACCAGCAGAGCGCCCACTAGAACAGGGAGGAAGGCCTACGAGCAGTACTTC. Translation gives CATSRAPTRTGRKAYEQYF.

This clonotype was counted a few times. The chain joins TRBV20-1 to TRBJ2-5; D is perhaps TRBD2 (7 bases). Trimming removed 0 bases at V and 7 bases at J, with 18 bases between. CDR1 and CDR2 (germline): DFQATT, SNEGSKA (reference sequence). The CDR3 spans 15 residues. The CDR3 sequence: CSARDAAGAGRTQYF. The CDR3 DNA is TGCAGTGCTAGAGATGCGGCGGGGGCAGGGAGGACCCAGTACTTC.

The chain carries TRBV6-5 and TRBJ1-5; perhaps TRBD1 as D (5 bases). Germline CDR1 reads MNHEY; CDR2 reads SVGAGI. The V end lost 0 bases, the J end lost 2 bases, and 8 bases lay between the germline ends. The CDR3 contains 15 residues. The CDR3 DNA reads TGTGCCAGCAGTTACTCGCAGGGACGCAATCAGCCCCAGCATTTT. Its translation: CASSYSQGRNQPQHF.

V gene TRBV11-2 combines with J gene TRBJ1-6; no definite D call. V was pared by 2 bases and J by 7 bases, with 6 bases between. CDR1 and CDR2 from the germline V gene are SGHAT and FQNNGV. The CDR3 runs to 13 residues. The CDR3 DNA reads as TGTGCCAGCAGCTTAAAACTCAATTCACCCCTCCACTTT. Translating it yields CASSLKLNSPLHF.

This clonotype showed up just a few times. The rearrangement uses TRBV29-1 and TRBJ2-2; TRBD1 or TRBD2 may be the D gene (6 bases each). V was cut by 6 bases and J by 4 bases, with 18 bases left in between. The germline V gene encodes CDR1 SQVTM and CDR2 ANQGSEA. The CDR3 contains 15 residues. CDR3 nucleotide sequence: TGCAGCGTGAGCGCGAAGGGGGGAAGCACCGGGGAGCTGTTTTTT. This sequence encodes CSVSAKGGSTGELFF.

The chain is built from TRBV3-1 and TRBJ2-2; 12 bases are shared with TRBD2. CDR1 and CDR2 (germline): LGHDT, YNNKEL (reference sequence). The J segment lost 5 bases and the V segment lost 3 bases, leaving 1 base of the junction unmatched. The CDR3 runs 15 residues. The CDR3 nucleotides are TGTGCCAGCAGCCAGACTAGCGGGAGAACCGGGGAGCTGTTTTTT. Translation gives CASSQTSGRTGELFF. Using reference TRBV3-1 and TRBJ2-2 for the parts outside the CDR3, the full variable domain is DTAVSQTPKYLVTQMGNDKSIKCEQNLGHDTMYWYKQDSKKFLKIMFSYNNKELIINETVPNRFSPKSPDKAHLNLHINSLELGDSAVYFCASSQTSGRTGELFFGEGSRLTVL.

This clonotype was seen ten or more times. J is TRBJ1-4 and V is TRBV15; D remains ambiguous. In germline, CDR1 is LNHNV, CDR2 YYDKDF (reference sequence). The CDR3 contains 16 residues. Trimming took 0 bases from V and 0 from J, leaving 8 bases between them. The CDR3, as DNA: TGTGCCACCAGCAGAGATCAGATGACAACTAATGAAAAACTGTTTTTT. Translated, it gives CATSRDQMTTNEKLFF.

V gene TRBV12-3 or TRBV12-4 combines with J gene TRBJ1-5; D gene uncertain. The germline V and J ends were trimmed by 3 bases and 6 bases, with 9 bases remaining between them. This CDR3 region has 13 residues. The CDR3 reads CASSLEGTQPQHF. In DNA form, the CDR3 reads TGTGCCAGCAGTTTGGAGGGTACTCAGCCCCAGCATTTT.

The chain links TRBV4-2 to TRBJ1-6; 9 bases are a match to TRBD1. Trimming took 4 bases from V and 6 from J; bases not matched to a gene: 7. Germline CDR1 reads LGHNA; CDR2 reads YNFKEQ. This CDR3 region has 16 residues. CDR3 amino acids: CASSPASTGGNSPLHF. DNA of the CDR3: TGTGCCAGCAGCCCGGCGTCGACAGGGGGTAATTCACCCCTCCACTTT.

This clonotype was found a few times. J is TRBJ2-7 and V is TRBV28; no reliable D call. Germline CDR1 reads MDHEN; CDR2 reads SYDVKM. The V end lost 3 bases, the J end lost 1 base, and 13 bases lay between the germline ends. The CDR3 runs to 15 residues. The CDR3 DNA follows: TGTGCCAGCAGTTTTTTGGTCCGGCTGTCCTACGAGCAGTACTTC. Translation: CASSFLVRLSYEQYF.

This clonotype was observed a few times. The chain combines TRBV11-1 with TRBJ1-2, with 9 positions matching TRBD1. Trimming took 4 bases from V and 6 from J; bases not matched to a gene: 9. The germline CDR1 and CDR2 sequences are SGHAT and FQDESV (reference sequence). The CDR3 extends over 15 amino acids. The CDR3 is CASSSDGQGRNGYTF. CDR3 sequence (DNA): TGTGCCAGCAGCTCGGACGGACAGGGGCGGAATGGCTACACCTTC.

This clonotype was observed a few times. The chain has TRBV5-1 and TRBJ1-1, with no clear D. The CDR3 loop spans 15 amino acids. Per germline, CDR1 SGHRS and CDR2 YFSETQ. Trimming shortened V by 6 bases and J by 1 base, and 16 bases separated the two germline ends. In DNA form, the CDR3 reads TGCGCCAGCATGAACAGAACCGGTGGGAACACTGAAGCTTTCTTT. As protein: CASMNRTGGNTEAFF.

The chain uses TRBV11-3 and TRBJ2-1; no clear D. Trimming pared 5 bases from V and 4 bases from J, leaving 9 bases between. This CDR3 region has 13 residues. CDR1 is SGHNT and CDR2 is YENEEA in the germline V gene. CDR3 nucleotide sequence: TGTGCCAGCAGCGAGAGACGGTACAATGAGCAGTTCTTC. This gives the protein CASSERRYNEQFF.

This clonotype was counted a few times. V is TRBV20-1 and J is TRBJ2-7; 10 bases line up with TRBD1. Germline V gene sequence: CDR1 DFQATT, CDR2 SNEGSKA (reference sequence). Unmatched junction bases numbered 12, after V lost 6 bases and J lost 7 bases. This CDR3 spans 14 amino acids. The CDR3 region has the DNA TGCAGTGCAAATACCCCGGGACAGGGGAATGAGCAGTACTTC. Translating gives CSANTPGQGNEQYF.